The 5 T cell receptor beta chains in this list originate from one sample, sequenced in a study of control samples from healthy donors and cancer patients. The method was immunoSEQ multiplex PCR; TCRdb's version includes in-frame clones alone and lacks a portion of them. The sample consists of about 180,000 clones, nearly 90% of them appearing once. The specimen was blood. These receptors originate from a woman aged 50 to 65 in good health.

The chain uses TRBV4-3 and TRBJ2-1; D unresolved. V lost 0 bases to trimming and J lost 0 bases, with 6 bases between them. Germline loops: CDR1 LGHNA, CDR2 YSLEER. CDR3 length: 15 residues. CDR3 region: CASSQDFRSYNEQFF. CDR3 bases: TGCGCCAGCAGCCAAGACTTTCGCTCCTACAATGAGCAGTTCTTC.

The rearrangement joins TRBV19 to TRBJ1-5, with a possible D match to TRBD1 (6 bases). Germline loops: CDR1 LNHDA, CDR2 SQIVND (reference sequence). CDR3 size: 15 residues. V lost 5 bases and J lost 4, with 15 bases in between. The CDR3 sequence: CASSWGRGDNQPQHF. DNA for the CDR3: TGTGCCAGTAGTTGGGGCAGGGGAGATAATCAGCCCCAGCATTTT.

The chain employs TRBV27 and TRBJ2-2, with 7 bases fitting TRBD2. The CDR3 consists of 14 residues. V lost 2 bases and J lost 6; bases outside the gene matches: 3. Germline lookup yields CDR1 MNHEY and CDR2 SMNVEV (reference sequence). The CDR3 nucleotides are TGTGCCAGCAGTTTACGGGGGGAGGCCGGGGAGCTGTTTTTT. It encodes CASSLRGEAGELFF.

The gene calls are TRBV4-3 and TRBJ2-2; D is unresolved. V lost 8 bases to trimming and J lost 2 bases, with 9 bases between them. The CDR3 is made up of 13 amino acids. Germline V CDR1 and CDR2: LGHNA, YSLEER. The CDR3 protein is CASFDANTGELFF. The CDR3 DNA follows: TGCGCCAGCTTCGACGCTAACACCGGGGAGCTGTTTTTT.

The chain joins TRBV5-1 to TRBJ1-1; D uncertain. This CDR3 is 14 amino acids long. The germline V gene has CDR1 SGHRS and CDR2 YFSETQ. Between the trimmed V and J ends, which lost 0 bases and 0 bases, there was a span of 6 bases. Here the CDR3 DNA reads TGCGCCAGCAGCTTGGACAGTTTGAACACTGAAGCTTTCTTT. It encodes CASSLDSLNTEAFF.